The 7 T cell receptor beta chains below were found in one sample sequenced in a study of cytomegalovirus exposure and HLA in healthy donors. PCR primers comprised 60 Vbeta and 13 Jbeta primers. Sequencing used immunoSEQ multiplex PCR; TCRdb keeps in-frame clones, though not all of them. The repertoire holds under 200,000 clones, with approximately 86% as singletons. The sample consisted of PBMCs. The receptors shown here come from a woman aged 18-29 years in good health and CMV-seronegative.

The chain links TRBV27 to TRBJ2-1; possible D gene TRBD2, 6 bases. The germline V and J ends were trimmed by 5 bases and 4 bases, with 15 bases remaining between them. The CDR3 totals 15 residues. Looked up from germline, CDR1 is MNHEY and CDR2 is SMNVEV (reference sequence). The CDR3 region is CASSSGGTSYNEQFF. Written as DNA, the CDR3 is TGTGCCAGCAGTAGTGGGGGGACTTCTTACAATGAGCAGTTCTTC.

The rearrangement uses TRBV30 and TRBJ2-5; a weak D match, TRBD2 (6 bases). The CDR3 is 13 amino acids. Germline CDR1 and CDR2: GTSNPN and SVGIG (reference sequence). V dropped 4 bases and J dropped 4 bases, with 13 bases sitting between them. CDR3 region: CAWNSLGGETQYF. In DNA, the CDR3 is TGTGCCTGGAATTCTCTCGGGGGAGAGACCCAGTACTTC.

The V gene is TRBV5-8, the J gene TRBJ2-1; perhaps TRBD1 as D (5 bases). This CDR3 is built from 13 residues. Germline CDR1 SGHTS, CDR2 YDEGEE. With 4 bases removed from V and 6 bases from J, the gap between germline ends came to 11 bases. The CDR3, as DNA: TGTGCCAGCAGCATTGGTAGGGGCAATGAGCAGTTCTTC. Its translation: CASSIGRGNEQFF.

The chain recombines TRBV28 with TRBJ1-1; D ambiguous. In germline, CDR1 is MDHEN, CDR2 SYDVKM. The CDR3 length is 10 residues. With 8 bases removed from V and 3 bases from J, the gap between germline ends came to 4 bases. CDR3: CASEDTEAFF. The DNA for the CDR3 is TGTGCCAGCGAGGACACTGAAGCTTTCTTT.

This chain links TRBV11-2 with TRBJ1-6, with 12 bases aligning to TRBD1. The CDR3 runs 17 residues. V lost 1 base to trimming and J lost 10 bases; unmatched junction nucleotides: 8. Germline V gene lookup returns CDR1 SGHAT and CDR2 FQNNGV. The chain's CDR3 is CASSLVPGQGARSPLHF. The CDR3 DNA sequence: TGTGCCAGCAGCTTAGTCCCGGGACAGGGGGCTAGGTCACCCCTCCACTTT.

This sequence joins TRBV19 and TRBJ2-3; 7 positions agree with TRBD2. The CDR3 spans 13 residues. Trimming removed 6 bases from V and 9 bases from J; junction bases left unmatched: 9. Per germline, CDR1 LNHDA and CDR2 SQIVND (reference sequence). The CDR3 here is CASSLLPAGTQYF. The DNA for the CDR3 is TGTGCCAGTAGCCTCCTTCCAGCGGGGACGCAGTATTTT.

The genes are TRBV11-2 and TRBJ2-7, with TRBD1 identical over 8 bases. The CDR3 has 17 residues. V lost 0 bases, J lost 6 bases, and 13 bases stayed unmatched. CDR1 SGHAT and CDR2 FQNNGV come from the germline V gene. The DNA of the CDR3 is TGTGCCAGCAGCTTAGATCGAAGGATATCAGGGGGCGCCGAGCAGTACTTC. Translation gives CASSLDRRISGGAEQYF.